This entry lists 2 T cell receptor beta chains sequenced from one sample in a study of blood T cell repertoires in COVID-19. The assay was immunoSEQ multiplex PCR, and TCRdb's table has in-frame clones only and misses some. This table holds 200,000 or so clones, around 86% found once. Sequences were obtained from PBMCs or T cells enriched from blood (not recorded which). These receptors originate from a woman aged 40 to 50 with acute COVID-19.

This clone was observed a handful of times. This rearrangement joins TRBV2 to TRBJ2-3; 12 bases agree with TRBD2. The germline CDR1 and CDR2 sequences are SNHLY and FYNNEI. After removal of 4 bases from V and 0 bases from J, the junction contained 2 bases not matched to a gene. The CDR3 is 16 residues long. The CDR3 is CASSAGLAGSTDTQYF. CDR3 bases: TGTGCCAGCAGTGCCGGACTAGCGGGGAGCACAGATACGCAGTATTTT.

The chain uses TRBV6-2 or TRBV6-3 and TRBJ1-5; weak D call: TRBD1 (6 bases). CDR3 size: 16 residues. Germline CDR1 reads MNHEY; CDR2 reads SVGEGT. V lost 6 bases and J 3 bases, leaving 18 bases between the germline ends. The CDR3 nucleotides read TGTGCCAGCAGCCCCTGGGGGCGGTACGACAATCAGCCCCAGCATTTT. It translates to CASSPWGRYDNQPQHF.